A single T cell receptor (beta chain) is shown here with its context. The antigen remains unidentified. Using immunoSEQ multiplex PCR, the repertoire was profiled, and TCRdb retains in-frame clones only, with some absent. The sample contains roughly 270,000 clones, approximately 88% of which appear only once. The data originate from a study of cytomegalovirus exposure and HLA in healthy donors. The study, taken as a whole, reports: Reports indicated that the classifier achieved high specificity and sensitivity in diagnosing cytomegalovirus status. Altogether, some 160 TCR beta chains were recorded as cytomegalovirus-associated. Rare TCR sequences predominated, though certain public TCRs were found in many donors. In vitro, three CMV-associated chains proved specific for CMV antigens.

The TCR was taken from a woman younger than 30 in good health and CMV-seronegative. The source material was PBMCs.

The CDR3 bases are TGTGCCAGCAGCTTAGCCCCGGGGTACTATGGCTACACCTTC. It translates to CASSLAPGYYGYTF. The rearrangement links TRBV7-9 to TRBJ1-2; no firm D call. Trimming cost V 0 bases and J 3 bases, with 8 bases left between them. CDR1 is SEHNR, CDR2 FQNEAQ, per germline (reference sequence). The CDR3 covers 14 residues.